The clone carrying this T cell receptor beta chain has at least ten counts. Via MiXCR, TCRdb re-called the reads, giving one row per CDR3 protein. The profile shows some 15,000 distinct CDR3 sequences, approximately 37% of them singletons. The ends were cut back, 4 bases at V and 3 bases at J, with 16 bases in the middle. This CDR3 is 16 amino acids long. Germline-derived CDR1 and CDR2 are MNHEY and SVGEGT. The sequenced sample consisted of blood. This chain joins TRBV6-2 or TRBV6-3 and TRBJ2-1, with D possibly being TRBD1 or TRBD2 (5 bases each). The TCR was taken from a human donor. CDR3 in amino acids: CASSWGRDPGYNEQFF. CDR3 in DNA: TGTGCCAGCAGTTGGGGGAGAGACCCCGGCTACAATGAGCAGTTCTTC.